These 25 T cell receptor beta chains were sequenced from one sample in a study of a mutant IDH1 vaccine in newly diagnosed glioma. Indicated time point: week 11, during vaccination. Mutant IDH1 20-mer peptide, at 300 ug, made up each vaccine dose, with topical imiquimod. Sequenced by immunoSEQ multiplex PCR; TCRdb stores in-frame clones only, minus some. The sample shows approximately 64,000 clones, about 88% of them seen only once. These TCRs' antigens remain unknown. The sequencing here drew on PBMCs, taken from a glioma patient whose treatment included an IDH1 peptide vaccine. The receptor source for this set is a woman aged 50 to 60 with glioma.

This clone has a single count. V usage is TRBV9 and J usage is TRBJ2-1; 9 bases map to TRBD1. This CDR3 is built from 14 residues. Losses at the gene ends were 4 bases for V and 9 bases for J; bases not matched to a gene: 8. Germline V lookup: CDR1 SGDLS, CDR2 YYNGEE. CDR3 DNA sequence: TGTGCCAGCAGCTACGGACAGGGGAGAGCTGAGCAGTTCTTC. Translated: CASSYGQGRAEQFF.

CDR3 sequence reads: CAWSVLPQGEQYF. In DNA, the CDR3 is TGTGCCTGGAGTGTACTCCCACAGGGCGAGCAGTACTTC. The rearrangement links TRBV30 to TRBJ2-7, with TRBD1 as a possible D gene (6 bases). Germline V CDR1 and CDR2: GTSNPN, SVGIG (reference sequence). The CDR3 has 13 residues. V was cut by 0 bases and J by 6 bases, with 12 bases left in between.

This clone occurred a few times. Written as DNA, the CDR3 is TGCGCCAGCAGCTTGGGGGACGGGGTATATGGCTACACCTTC. This translates into CASSLGDGVYGYTF. The J gene is TRBJ1-2, the V gene TRBV5-1; D possibly corresponds to TRBD1 (5 bases). Trimming took off 0 bases at V and 5 bases at J, with 11 bases between the two ends. Germline V gives CDR1 SGHRS, CDR2 YFSETQ. This CDR3 has 14 residues.

The chain has TRBV18 and TRBJ2-6; D possibly corresponds to TRBD1 (5 bases). The germline V and J ends were trimmed by 3 bases and 2 bases, with 8 bases remaining between them. Germline CDR1 KGHSH, CDR2 LQKENI. The CDR3 is 15 residues long. As DNA, the CDR3 is TGTGCCAGCTCACCGCAGACAGCTGGGGCCAACGTCCTGACTTTC. Translating gives CASSPQTAGANVLTF.

There are a few counts of this clone. The chain joins TRBV30 to TRBJ1-1, with 8 positions matching TRBD1. CDR1 is GTSNPN and CDR2 is SVGIG in the germline V gene (reference sequence). V dropped 4 bases and J dropped 8; count of bases not matched to a gene: 9. The CDR3 runs 13 residues. Here the CDR3 DNA reads TGTGCCTGGAACCCCGACAGGGGTATCGAAGCTTTCTTT. Encoded protein: CAWNPDRGIEAFF.

In nucleotides, the CDR3 is TGTGCCAGCAGCTTAGTCCCATCCACCGCTTACGAGCAGTACTTC. Protein: CASSLVPSTAYEQYF. The chain combines TRBV7-9 with TRBJ2-7; the D is unclear. With 1 base removed from V and 4 bases from J, the gap between germline ends came to 14 bases. Germline V gene data show CDR1 as SEHNR and CDR2 as FQNEAQ (reference sequence). The CDR3 runs 15 residues.

This chain joins TRBV27 and TRBJ2-7; 8 positions agree with TRBD2. The CDR3 sequence is 14 residues long. Germline lookup yields CDR1 MNHEY and CDR2 SMNVEV (reference sequence). Trimming cost V 4 bases and J 0 bases; bases outside gene matches: 2. Here the CDR3 reads CASSYGGGSYEQYF. In DNA form, the CDR3 reads TGTGCCAGCAGTTACGGGGGGGGCTCCTACGAGCAGTACTTC.

Relative to its sample, this clone is medium-sized (0.01 to 0.1%). This CDR3 is missing its conserved last phenylalanine or tryptophan, likely due to a read error. No DNA is shown, since the ends of the CDR3 on it are uncertain; the CDR3 is the one TCRdb lists. V usage is TRBV21-1 and J usage is TRBJ1-1. TRBV21-1 is a pseudogene locus. Both ends counted, the CDR3 spans 8 residues. CDR3 residues: CASSHEDL.

This clone was seen once. V is TRBV7-8 and J is TRBJ1-4, with D possibly TRBD1 on 6 matching bases. Germline lookup yields CDR1 SGHVS and CDR2 FQNEAQ. The CDR3 has 13 residues. Trimming pared 5 bases from V and 8 bases from J, leaving 12 bases between. The CDR3 DNA sequence: TGTGCCAGCAGCGACCGGGGGCACGAAAAACTGTTTTTT. As protein: CASSDRGHEKLFF.

The CDR3 spells CASSLLRQGGKLFF. The CDR3 nucleotides are TGTGCCAGCAGCTTACTCCGACAGGGGGGAAAACTGTTTTTT. The V and J genes are TRBV7-2 and TRBJ1-4, with 9 bases that match TRBD1. V lost 2 bases to trimming and J lost 10 bases; unmatched junction nucleotides: 5. The length of the CDR3 is 14 residues. CDR1 and CDR2 (germline): SGHTA, FQGNSA. Full variable domain (missing parts from reference TRBV7-2 and TRBJ1-4): GAGVSQSPSNKVTEKGKDVELRCDPISGHTALYWYRQSLGQGLEFLIYFQGNSAPDKSGLPSDRFSAERTGGSVSTLTIQRTQQEDSAVYLCASSLLRQGGKLFFGSGTQLSVL.

This rearrangement joins TRBV6-6 to TRBJ1-1, with 8 bases identical to TRBD1. The V segment lost 3 bases and the J segment 3 bases; nucleotides outside the gene matches: 3. The V gene's germline CDR1 is MNHNY and CDR2 SVGAGI (reference sequence). CDR3 length: 14 amino acids. The CDR3 nucleotides are TGTGCCAGCAGTTATGCGACAGGGGACACTGAAGCTTTCTTT. Protein: CASSYATGDTEAFF.

The chain combines TRBV7-3 with TRBJ1-1, with D maybe TRBD1 (5 bases). The ends were cut back, 1 base at V and 2 bases at J, with 20 bases in the middle. The germline V gene encodes CDR1 SGHTA and CDR2 FQGTGA. CDR3 size: 18 residues. The CDR3 sequence: CASSLIPARGGTNTEAFF. As DNA, the CDR3 is TGTGCCAGCAGCTTAATTCCCGCCCGGGGGGGGACCAACACTGAAGCTTTCTTT.

The chain employs TRBV5-8 and TRBJ2-1; possibly TRBD1 for D (6 bases). This CDR3 has 11 amino acids. With 4 bases removed from V and 10 bases from J, the gap between germline ends came to 9 bases. Per germline, CDR1 SGHTS and CDR2 YDEGEE. CDR3 bases: TGTGCCAGCAGCCCAGGGGAAGAGCAGTTCTTC. It encodes CASSPGEEQFF.

The chain has TRBV30 and TRBJ1-6; weak D call: TRBD1 (6 bases). V dropped 5 bases and J dropped 7 bases, with 18 bases sitting between them. The CDR3 is 15 residues long. Germline V gene data show CDR1 as GTSNPN and CDR2 as SVGIG (reference sequence). The CDR3 reads CAWVTGTIGNSPLHF. In DNA form, the CDR3 reads TGTGCCTGGGTAACAGGGACTATAGGAAATTCACCCCTCCACTTT.

V and J are TRBV19 and TRBJ1-6, with 7 nucleotides matching TRBD1. The V and J ends lost 6 bases and 4 bases, in that order; junction bases with no gene match: 6. In germline, CDR1 is LNHDA, CDR2 SQIVND (reference sequence). There are 15 residues in the CDR3. The CDR3 DNA follows: TGTGCCAGTAGGGAGACAGGGCGTTATAATTCACCCCTCCACTTT. Amino acid sequence: CASRETGRYNSPLHF.

The chain employs TRBV12-5 and TRBJ1-2; 8 bases map to TRBD1. CDR1 is LGHNT, CDR2 FRNRAP, per germline. This CDR3 has 16 residues. V shed 5 bases and J 7 bases; nucleotides not matched to a gene: 15. CDR3 sequence: CASGATPKDRVGGYTF. DNA of the CDR3: TGTGCTAGTGGTGCTACCCCCAAGGACAGGGTTGGTGGCTACACCTTC.

V and J are TRBV5-4 and TRBJ1-5; D unresolved. There are 13 residues in the CDR3. CDR1 is SGHNT, CDR2 YYREEE, per germline (reference sequence). V was clipped by 2 bases and J by 4 bases, with 7 bases between them. CDR3 coding DNA: TGTGCCAGCAGCTTCGGAGGAAATCAGCCCCAGCATTTT. Its protein product is CASSFGGNQPQHF.

In its sample, this clone was seen a few times. The V and J genes are TRBV7-2 and TRBJ1-2; D not resolved. The ends were cut back, 3 bases at V and 1 base at J, with 9 bases in the middle. The germline V gene encodes CDR1 SGHTA and CDR2 FQGNSA. The CDR3 runs 14 residues. The CDR3 sequence: CASSFGPNNYGYTF. CDR3 in DNA: TGTGCCAGCAGCTTCGGACCGAATAACTATGGCTACACCTTC.

The sample holds one count of this clone. This rearrangement joins TRBV19 to TRBJ1-1, with 7 bases lining up with TRBD1. Germline V gives CDR1 LNHDA, CDR2 SQIVND (reference sequence). The length of the CDR3 is 15 residues. Germline trimming cut 4 bases from V and 0 bases from J; bases unmatched to any gene: 5. CDR3 in amino acids: CASSNRGRLNTEAFF. CDR3 sequence (DNA): TGTGCCAGTAGTAATAGGGGGCGGCTGAACACTGAAGCTTTCTTT.

V is TRBV7-9 and J is TRBJ1-3; possibly TRBD1 for D (5 bases). The length of the CDR3 is 11 residues. Looked up from germline, CDR1 is SEHNR and CDR2 is FQNEAQ (reference sequence). V was trimmed by 10 bases and J by 9 bases, leaving 13 bases between them. The CDR3 region is CAILLRVTIYF. The CDR3 DNA is TGTGCCATACTTCTCAGGGTCACCATATATTTT.

The chain combines TRBV9 with TRBJ1-6; the match to TRBD1 covers 7 bases. Germline loops: CDR1 SGDLS, CDR2 YYNGEE. The CDR3 runs to 15 residues. With 4 bases clipped from V and 7 bases from J, the junction kept 8 bases outside the gene matches. CDR3 DNA sequence: TGTGCCAGCAGCCCTTCAGGGGGATTCAATTCACCCCTCCACTTT. It encodes CASSPSGGFNSPLHF. Full variable domain (outside the CDR3, taken from reference TRBV9 and TRBJ1-6): DSGVTQTPKHLITATGQRVTLRCSPRSGDLSVYWYQQSLDQGLQFLIQYYNGEERAKGNILERFSAQQFPDLHSELNLSSLELGDSALYFCASSPSGGFNSPLHFGNGTRLTVT.

V and J are TRBV7-9 and TRBJ1-2, with D perhaps matching TRBD1 (6 bases). This CDR3 is built from 12 residues. Germline V lookup: CDR1 SEHNR, CDR2 FQNEAQ (reference sequence). Trimming removed 1 base from V and 7 bases from J, with 7 bases in between. Here the CDR3 DNA reads TGTGCCAGCAGCTTAGTAGGGGGTGGCTACACCTTC. It specifies CASSLVGGGYTF. Full variable domain (missing parts from reference TRBV7-9 and TRBJ1-2): DTGVSQNPRHKITKRGQNVTFRCDPISEHNRLYWYRQTLGQGPEFLTYFQNEAQLEKSRLLSDRFSAERPKGSFSTLEIQRTEQGDSAMYLCASSLVGGGYTFGSGTRLTVV.

V and J are TRBV2 and TRBJ2-3; D gene unclear. Between the trimmed V and J ends, which lost 7 bases and 0 bases, there was a span of 2 bases. Germline V lookup: CDR1 SNHLY, CDR2 FYNNEI. This CDR3 spans 11 amino acids. CDR3: CASTSTDTQYF. The CDR3 coding sequence is TGTGCCAGCACAAGCACAGATACGCAGTATTTT. The whole variable domain, remainder taken from reference TRBV2 and TRBJ2-3, is EPEVTQTPSHQVTQMGQEVILRCVPISNHLYFYWYRQILGQKVEFLVSFYNNEISEKSEIFDDQFSVERPDGSNFTLKIRSTKLEDSAMYFCASTSTDTQYFGPGTRLTVL.

The J gene is TRBJ1-2, the V gene TRBV6-1; D uncertain. The germline V gene has CDR1 MNHNS and CDR2 SASEGT. V lost 3 bases to trimming and J lost 8 bases, with 16 bases between them. This CDR3 has 14 amino acids. The CDR3 sequence is CASSDGRPAGGYTF. The CDR3 nucleotides are TGTGCCAGCAGTGATGGCAGGCCAGCGGGCGGCTACACCTTC.

This chain connects TRBV11-2 to TRBJ2-1; 13 bases fit TRBD2. The CDR3 is 15 residues long. Per germline, CDR1 SGHAT and CDR2 FQNNGV. Losses at the gene ends were 5 bases for V and 12 bases for J; bases not matched to a gene: 10. CDR3 sequence (DNA): TGTGCCAGCAGCCACCGACTAGCGGGGGGCTACAGGCAGTTCTTC. The encoded protein is CASSHRLAGGYRQFF.